Listed below are T cell receptor beta chains from one sample, sequenced in a study of identical twins. TCRdb fed the 5' RACE reads into MiXCR, producing one record per CDR3 protein. The sample carries roughly 490,000 distinct CDR3 sequences, roughly 13% recorded once. The data also belong to a second study, concerning yellow fever vaccine responses in identical twins.

What was sequenced was CD4+ T cells sorted from blood. The receptors here all came from a woman aged 18-30 years in good health. Each CDR3 is given with its conserved first and last residue. A D gene is named only where the DNA matches it firmly. For some rows the clone size is stated as once, few or many, or as a class when expanded; others skip it.

J gene	V gene	clone size	D gene	CDR3 protein	CDR3 DNA
TRBJ1-3	TRBV20-1	many	TRBD1	CSAATGAGNTIYF	TGCAGTGCTGCCACAGGGGCGGGAAACACCATATATTTT
TRBJ2-1	TRBV7-2	many	TRBD2	CASSFAGGRADEQFF	TGTGCCAGCAGCTTCGCGGGCGGGAGGGCCGATGAGCAGTTCTTC
TRBJ2-7	TRBV20-1	-	-	CSADGTGIWEQYF	TGCAGTGCAGACGGGACCGGGATATGGGAGCAGTACTTC
TRBJ2-2	TRBV27	few	TRBD2	CASSPWTSGKTGELFF	TGTGCCAGCAGCCCTTGGACTAGCGGGAAAACCGGGGAGCTGTTTTTT
TRBJ2-7	TRBV4-1	-	-	CASSLASGGSSYEQYF	TGCGCCAGCAGCCTAGCCAGCGGAGGGAGCTCCTACGAGCAGTACTTC
TRBJ2-2	TRBV29-1	many	-	CSVRSWDGRSGELFF	TGCAGCGTTCGCTCTTGGGACGGGAGATCCGGGGAGCTGTTTTTT
TRBJ2-3	TRBV5-4	many	-	CASSLGSFTDTQYF	TGTGCCAGCAGCTTGGGGAGTTTCACAGATACGCAGTATTTT
TRBJ2-5	TRBV5-1	few	-	CASSLELGSETQYF	TGCGCCAGCAGCTTGGAGTTGGGTTCAGAGACCCAGTACTTC
TRBJ2-2	TRBV5-1	many	TRBD2	CASSYLAGTNTGELFF	TGCGCCAGCAGCTATCTAGCGGGAACGAACACCGGGGAGCTGTTTTTT
TRBJ2-2	TRBV12-3/TRBV12-4	few	-	CASSPSPNTGELFF	TGTGCCAGCAGTCCCAGTCCTAACACCGGGGAGCTGTTTTTT
TRBJ2-2	TRBV20-1	-	-	CSARDLAEPGELFF	TGCAGTGCTAGAGACTTAGCGGAGCCCGGGGAGCTGTTTTTT
TRBJ2-3	TRBV5-1	many	TRBD2	CASRASGSTDTQYF	TGCGCCAGCAGGGCTAGCGGAAGCACAGATACGCAGTATTTT
TRBJ2-7	TRBV28	many	-	CASSLGLEADEQYF	TGTGCCAGCAGTTTGGGCCTCGAAGCCGACGAGCAGTACTTC
TRBJ2-5	TRBV7-9	-	TRBD2	CASSLALAGISETQYF	TGTGCCAGCAGCTTAGCGCTAGCGGGGATCTCCGAGACCCAGTACTTC
TRBJ2-7	TRBV4-2	few	-	CASSHNAAAGEQYF	TGTGCCAGCAGCCATAACGCAGCAGCGGGCGAGCAGTACTTC
TRBJ2-7	TRBV2	few	TRBD2	CASSLAEHEQYF	TGTGCCAGCAGTCTAGCGGAACACGAGCAGTACTTC
TRBJ2-6	TRBV10-3	-	-	CAIRLQVSGANVLTF	TGTGCCATCAGGCTACAGGTCTCTGGGGCCAACGTCCTGACTTTC
TRBJ2-7	TRBV29-1	few	TRBD1	CSVGNRQGTYEQYF	TGCAGCGTTGGGAACAGACAGGGAACCTACGAGCAGTACTTC
TRBJ1-2	TRBV7-2	many	-	CASSPSGRGGVSYGYTF	TGTGCCAGCAGCCCTAGTGGTAGGGGCGGGGTGAGCTATGGCTACACCTTC
TRBJ2-5	TRBV7-9	-	-	CASSLILDFGETQYF	TGTGCCAGCAGCTTAATCCTAGACTTTGGAGAGACCCAGTACTTC
TRBJ1-1	TRBV20-1	few	TRBD1	CSARERTGKNTEAFF	TGCAGTGCTAGAGAGCGGACAGGAAAAAACACTGAAGCTTTCTTT
TRBJ2-2	TRBV5-1	few	TRBD1	CASSPKPTGLGELFF	TGCGCCAGCAGCCCAAAACCGACAGGGCTCGGGGAGCTGTTTTTT
TRBJ1-5	TRBV7-2	-	TRBD1	CASSLAGQGSQPQHF	TGTGCCAGCAGCTTAGCAGGACAGGGGTCTCAGCCCCAGCATTTT
TRBJ2-7	TRBV20-1	few	-	CSARDRITYEQYF	TGCAGTGCTAGAGACAGGATTACCTACGAGCAGTACTTC
TRBJ2-3	TRBV15	-	-	CATSRDEADTQYF	TGTGCCACCAGCAGAGATGAGGCAGATACGCAGTATTTT
TRBJ2-2	TRBV12-3/TRBV12-4	many	-	CASSPQGNTGELFF	TGTGCCAGCAGTCCACAGGGGAACACCGGGGAGCTGTTTTTT
TRBJ2-3	TRBV7-2	-	TRBD2	CASSPLAGVITDTQYF	TGTGCCAGCAGCCCCCTAGCGGGAGTAATAACAGATACGCAGTATTTT
TRBJ1-6	TRBV5-1	few	-	CASSLEGVTTSPLHF	TGCGCCAGCAGCCTAGAAGGGGTAACGACCTCACCCCTCCACTTT
TRBJ2-2	TRBV7-3	few	-	CASSMRQANTGELFF	TGTGCCAGCAGCATGAGACAGGCGAACACCGGGGAGCTGTTTTTT
TRBJ2-3	TRBV2	few	-	CASSEVGTYTDTQYF	TGTGCCAGCAGTGAAGTCGGGACATACACAGATACGCAGTATTTT
TRBJ2-5	TRBV5-1	-	-	CASSLEDRGKTQYF	TGCGCCAGCAGCTTGGAGGACAGAGGAAAGACCCAGTACTTC
TRBJ2-3	TRBV18	few	TRBD2	CASSPPGLAGADTQYF	TGTGCCAGCTCACCCCCGGGACTAGCGGGGGCAGATACGCAGTATTTT
TRBJ2-3	TRBV9	many	-	CASSPGTRDTQYF	TGTGCCAGCAGCCCCGGGACGAGGGATACGCAGTATTTT